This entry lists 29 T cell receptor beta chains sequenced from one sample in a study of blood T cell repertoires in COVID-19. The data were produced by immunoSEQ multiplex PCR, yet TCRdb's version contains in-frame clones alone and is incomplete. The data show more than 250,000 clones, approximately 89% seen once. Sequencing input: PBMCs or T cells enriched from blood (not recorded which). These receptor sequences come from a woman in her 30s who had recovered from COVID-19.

CDR3 DNA: TGTGCCAGCAGCGCCGGGACAGGGCCCCCAGAGACCCAGTACTTC. Its protein is CASSAGTGPPETQYF. The chain carries TRBV5-5 and TRBJ2-5; 9 nucleotides line up with TRBD1. J lost 4 bases, V lost 4 bases, and 8 bases had no gene match. The germline CDR1 and CDR2 sequences are SGHKS and YYEKEE (reference sequence). The CDR3 consists of 15 residues.

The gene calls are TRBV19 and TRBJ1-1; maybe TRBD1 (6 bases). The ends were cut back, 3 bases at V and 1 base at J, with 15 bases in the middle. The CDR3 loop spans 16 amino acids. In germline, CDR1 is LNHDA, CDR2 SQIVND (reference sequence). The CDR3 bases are TGTGCCAGTAGTATCGACGCAGGGGCTACGAACACTGAAGCTTTCTTT. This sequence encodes CASSIDAGATNTEAFF.

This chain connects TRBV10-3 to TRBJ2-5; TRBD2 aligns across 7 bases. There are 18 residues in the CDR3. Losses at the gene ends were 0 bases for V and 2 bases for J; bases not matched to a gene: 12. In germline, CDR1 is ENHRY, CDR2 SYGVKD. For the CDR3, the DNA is TGTGCCATCAGTGAGTCGGCCCGACAATGGGGGGGGCAAGAGACCCAGTACTTC. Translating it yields CAISESARQWGGQETQYF.

The CDR3, as DNA: TGCAGCGTTGGGGAGGGCCCCAACTATGGCTACACCTTC. Translation: CSVGEGPNYGYTF. The chain employs TRBV29-1 and TRBJ1-2; D is unclear. Germline V gene sequence: CDR1 SQVTM, CDR2 ANQGSEA. V lost 4 bases and J 2 bases, leaving 11 bases between the germline ends. The CDR3 has 13 amino acids. Supplemented by reference TRBV29-1 and TRBJ1-2, the full variable domain reads SAVISQKPSRDICQRGTSLTIQCQVDSQVTMMFWYRQQPGQSLTLIATANQGSEATYESGFVIDKFPISRPNLTFSTLTVSNMSPEDSSIYLCSVGEGPNYGYTFGSGTRLTVV.

CDR3 in amino acids: CASTGSTGANVLTF. For the CDR3, the DNA is TGTGCCAGCACAGGGTCGACGGGGGCCAACGTCCTGACTTTC. This rearrangement joins TRBV25-1 to TRBJ2-6; TRBD1 might be the D (5 bases). From germline, CDR1 is MGHDK and CDR2 SYGVNS. The CDR3 covers 14 residues. V was shortened by 7 bases and J by 4 bases, with 11 bases between the two germline ends. The entire variable domain, with the rest obtained from reference TRBV25-1 and TRBJ2-6, is as follows: EADIYQTPRYLVIGTGKKITLECSQTMGHDKMYWYQQDPGMELHLIHYSYGVNSTEKGDLSSESTVSRIRTEHFPLTLESARPSHTSQYLCASTGSTGANVLTFGAGSRLTVL.

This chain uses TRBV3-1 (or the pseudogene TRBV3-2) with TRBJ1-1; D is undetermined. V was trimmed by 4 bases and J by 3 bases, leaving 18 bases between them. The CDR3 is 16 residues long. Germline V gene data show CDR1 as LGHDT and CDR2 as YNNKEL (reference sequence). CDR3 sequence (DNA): TGTGCCAGCAGCCCGGTACCAAATTCCCCGGACACTGAAGCTTTCTTT. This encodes CASSPVPNSPDTEAFF.

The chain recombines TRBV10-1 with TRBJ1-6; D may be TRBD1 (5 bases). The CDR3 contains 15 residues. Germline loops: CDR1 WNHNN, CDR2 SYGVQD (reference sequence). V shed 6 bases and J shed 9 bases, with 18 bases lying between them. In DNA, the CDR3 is TGCGCCAGCAGCAGGGATTGTGTGCTCTCTTCACCCCTCCACTTT. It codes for CASSRDCVLSSPLHF.

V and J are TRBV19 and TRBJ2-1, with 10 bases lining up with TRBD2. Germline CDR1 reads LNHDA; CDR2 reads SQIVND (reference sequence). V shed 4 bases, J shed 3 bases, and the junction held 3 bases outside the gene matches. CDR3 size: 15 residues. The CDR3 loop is CASSTSGGDYNEQFF. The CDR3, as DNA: TGTGCCAGTAGTACGAGCGGGGGGGACTACAATGAGCAGTTCTTC.

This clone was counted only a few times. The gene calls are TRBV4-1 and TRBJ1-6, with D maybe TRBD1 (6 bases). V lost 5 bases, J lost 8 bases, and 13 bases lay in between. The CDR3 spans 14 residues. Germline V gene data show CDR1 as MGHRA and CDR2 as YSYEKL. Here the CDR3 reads CASSLSPGDSPLHF. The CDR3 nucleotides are TGCGCCAGCAGCTTGAGCCCAGGGGATTCACCCCTCCACTTT.

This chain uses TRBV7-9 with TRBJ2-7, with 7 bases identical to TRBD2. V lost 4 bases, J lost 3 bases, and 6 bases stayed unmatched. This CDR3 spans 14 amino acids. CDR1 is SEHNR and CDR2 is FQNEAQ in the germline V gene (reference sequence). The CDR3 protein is CASSWDYRSYEQYF. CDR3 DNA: TGTGCCAGCAGCTGGGACTACCGAAGCTACGAGCAGTACTTC. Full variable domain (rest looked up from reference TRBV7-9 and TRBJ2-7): DTGVSQNPRHKITKRGQNVTFRCDPISEHNRLYWYRQTLGQGPEFLTYFQNEAQLEKSRLLSDRFSAERPKGSFSTLEIQRTEQGDSAMYLCASSWDYRSYEQYFGPGTRLTVT.

For the CDR3, the DNA is TGTGCCAGCAGCTCAGGACAGGGGGAATACGAGCAGTACTTC. It yields the protein CASSSGQGEYEQYF. The chain links TRBV7-2 to TRBJ2-7, with TRBD1 identical over 10 bases. From germline, CDR1 is SGHTA and CDR2 FQGNSA. The CDR3 has 14 residues. Losses at the gene ends were 4 bases for V and 4 bases for J; bases not matched to a gene: 4. Using reference TRBV7-2 and TRBJ2-7 for the parts outside the CDR3, the full variable domain is GAGVSQSPSNKVTEKGKDVELRCDPISGHTALYWYRQSLGQGLEFLIYFQGNSAPDKSGLPSDRFSAERTGGSVSTLTIQRTQQEDSAVYLCASSSGQGEYEQYFGPGTRLTVT.

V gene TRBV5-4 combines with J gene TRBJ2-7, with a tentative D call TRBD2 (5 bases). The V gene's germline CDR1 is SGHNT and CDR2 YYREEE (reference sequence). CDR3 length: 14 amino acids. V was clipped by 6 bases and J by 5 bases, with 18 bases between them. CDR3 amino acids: CASTPSLAWDEQYF. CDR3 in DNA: TGTGCCAGCACCCCGAGCCTAGCATGGGACGAGCAGTACTTC.

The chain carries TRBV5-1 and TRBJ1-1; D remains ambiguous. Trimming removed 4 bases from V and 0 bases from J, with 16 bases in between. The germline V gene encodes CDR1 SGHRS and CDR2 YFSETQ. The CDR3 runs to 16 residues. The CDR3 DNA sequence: TGCGCCAGCAGCCCCGCTGGAGGAGGGTTGAACACTGAAGCTTTCTTT. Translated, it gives CASSPAGGGLNTEAFF.

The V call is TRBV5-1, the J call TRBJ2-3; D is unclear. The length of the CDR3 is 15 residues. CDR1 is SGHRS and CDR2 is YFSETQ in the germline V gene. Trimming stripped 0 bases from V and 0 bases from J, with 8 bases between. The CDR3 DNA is TGCGCCAGCAGCTTGGAGCCGTCAAGCACAGATACGCAGTATTTT. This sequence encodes CASSLEPSSTDTQYF.

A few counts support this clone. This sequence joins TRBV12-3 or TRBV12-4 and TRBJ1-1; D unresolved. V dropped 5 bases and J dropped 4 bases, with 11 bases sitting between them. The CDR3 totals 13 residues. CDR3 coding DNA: TGTGCCAGCAGTCCGGCTCGGAGCACTGAAGCTTTCTTT. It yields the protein CASSPARSTEAFF.

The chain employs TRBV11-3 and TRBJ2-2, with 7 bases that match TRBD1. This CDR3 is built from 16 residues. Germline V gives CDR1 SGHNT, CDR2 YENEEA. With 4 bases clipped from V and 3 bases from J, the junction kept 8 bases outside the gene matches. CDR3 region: CASSSGQEWDTGELFF. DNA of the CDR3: TGTGCCAGCAGCTCAGGACAGGAGTGGGACACCGGGGAGCTGTTTTTT. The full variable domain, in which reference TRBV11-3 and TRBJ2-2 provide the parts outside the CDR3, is EAGVVQSPRYKIIEKKQPVAFWCNPISGHNTLYWYLQNLGQGPELLIRYENEEAVDDSQLPKDRFSAERLKGVDSTLKIQPAELGDSAVYLCASSSGQEWDTGELFFGEGSRLTVL.

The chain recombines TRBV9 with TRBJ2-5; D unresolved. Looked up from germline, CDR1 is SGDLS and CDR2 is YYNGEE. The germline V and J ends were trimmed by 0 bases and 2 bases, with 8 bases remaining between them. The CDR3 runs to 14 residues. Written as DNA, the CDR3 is TGTGCCAGCAGCGTAGGGCTCAGACAAGAGACCCAGTACTTC. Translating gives CASSVGLRQETQYF. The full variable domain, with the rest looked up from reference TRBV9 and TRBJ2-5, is DSGVTQTPKHLITATGQRVTLRCSPRSGDLSVYWYQQSLDQGLQFLIQYYNGEERAKGNILERFSAQQFPDLHSELNLSSLELGDSALYFCASSVGLRQETQYFGPGTRLLVL.

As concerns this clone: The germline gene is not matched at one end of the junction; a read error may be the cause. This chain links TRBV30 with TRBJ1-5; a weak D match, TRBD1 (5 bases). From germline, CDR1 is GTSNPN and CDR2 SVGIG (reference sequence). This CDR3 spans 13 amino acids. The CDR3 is CAGRTRSNQPQHF. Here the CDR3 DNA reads TGTGCCGGGAGGACACGGAGCAATCAGCCCCAGCATTTT. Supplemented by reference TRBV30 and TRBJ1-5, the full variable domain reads SQTIHQWPATLVQPVGSPLSLECTVEGTSNPNLYWYRQAAGRGLQLLFYSVGIGQISSEVPQNLSASRPQDRQFILSSKKLLLSDSGFYLCAGRTRSNQPQHFGDGTRLSIL.

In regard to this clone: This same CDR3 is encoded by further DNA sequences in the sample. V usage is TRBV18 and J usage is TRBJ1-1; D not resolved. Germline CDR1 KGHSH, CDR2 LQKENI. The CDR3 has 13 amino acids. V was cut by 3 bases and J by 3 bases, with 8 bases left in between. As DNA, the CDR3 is TGTGCCAGCTCACCTGCGGCAGACACTGAAGCTTTCTTT. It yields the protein CASSPAADTEAFF.

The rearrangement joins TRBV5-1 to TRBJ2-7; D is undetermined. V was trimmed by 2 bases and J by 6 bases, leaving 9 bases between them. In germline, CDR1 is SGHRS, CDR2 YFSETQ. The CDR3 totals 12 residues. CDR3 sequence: CASSFSGSEQYF. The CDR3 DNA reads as TGCGCCAGCAGCTTTAGTGGTAGCGAGCAGTACTTC.

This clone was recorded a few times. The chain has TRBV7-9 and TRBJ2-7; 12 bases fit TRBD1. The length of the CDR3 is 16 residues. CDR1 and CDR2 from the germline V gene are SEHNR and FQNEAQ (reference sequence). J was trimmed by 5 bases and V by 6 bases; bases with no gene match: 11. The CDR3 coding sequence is TGTGCCAGCAGTCCCTCCGGGACAGGGGGCCTGCACGAGCAGTACTTC. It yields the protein CASSPSGTGGLHEQYF.

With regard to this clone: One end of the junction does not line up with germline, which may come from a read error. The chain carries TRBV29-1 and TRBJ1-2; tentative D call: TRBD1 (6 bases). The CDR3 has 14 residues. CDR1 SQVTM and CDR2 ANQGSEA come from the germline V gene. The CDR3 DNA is TGCAGCGTCGAAGAAGAGTACAGGGTATCTGGCTACACCTTC. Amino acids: CSVEEEYRVSGYTF.

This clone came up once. The CDR3 DNA sequence: TGTGCCAGCAGTTTGTTAGCGGGTACGCAGTATTTT. Translation gives CASSLLAGTQYF. The V gene is TRBV12-3 or TRBV12-4, the J gene TRBJ2-3; the match to TRBD2 covers 7 bases. The V and J ends lost 3 bases and 8 bases, in that order; junction bases with no gene match: 2. The CDR3 length is 12 residues.

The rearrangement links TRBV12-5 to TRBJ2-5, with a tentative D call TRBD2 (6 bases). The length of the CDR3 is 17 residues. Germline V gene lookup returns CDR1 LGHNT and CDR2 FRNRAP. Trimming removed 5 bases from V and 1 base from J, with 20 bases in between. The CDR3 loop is CASGPGRGGLTQETQYF. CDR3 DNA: TGTGCTAGTGGTCCGGGGCGGGGAGGTCTAACCCAAGAGACCCAGTACTTC.

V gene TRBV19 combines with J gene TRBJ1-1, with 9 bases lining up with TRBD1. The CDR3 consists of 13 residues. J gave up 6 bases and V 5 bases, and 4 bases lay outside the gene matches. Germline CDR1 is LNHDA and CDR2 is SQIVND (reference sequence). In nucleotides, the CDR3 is TGTGCCAGTAGTGTGGACAGGGGTTCTGAAGCTTTCTTT. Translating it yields CASSVDRGSEAFF.

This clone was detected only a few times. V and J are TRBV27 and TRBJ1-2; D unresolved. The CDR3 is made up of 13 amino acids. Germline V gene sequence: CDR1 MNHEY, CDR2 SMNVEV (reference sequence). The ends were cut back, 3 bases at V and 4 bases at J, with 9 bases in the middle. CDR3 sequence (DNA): TGTGCCAGCAGTTTTGGTGGCAGCTATGGCTACACCTTC. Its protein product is CASSFGGSYGYTF.

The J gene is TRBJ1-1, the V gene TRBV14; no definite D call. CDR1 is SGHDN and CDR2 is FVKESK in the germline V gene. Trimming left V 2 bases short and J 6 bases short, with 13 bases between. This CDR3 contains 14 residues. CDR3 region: CASSQLGSVPEAFF. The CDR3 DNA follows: TGTGCCAGCAGCCAACTCGGGAGTGTCCCTGAAGCTTTCTTT.

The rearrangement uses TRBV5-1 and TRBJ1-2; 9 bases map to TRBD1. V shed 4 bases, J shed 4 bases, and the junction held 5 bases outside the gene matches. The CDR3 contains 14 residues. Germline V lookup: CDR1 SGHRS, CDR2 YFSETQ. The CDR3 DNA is TGCGCCAGCAGCCTGGAGGGACAGGGCTATGGCTACACCTTC. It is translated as CASSLEGQGYGYTF.

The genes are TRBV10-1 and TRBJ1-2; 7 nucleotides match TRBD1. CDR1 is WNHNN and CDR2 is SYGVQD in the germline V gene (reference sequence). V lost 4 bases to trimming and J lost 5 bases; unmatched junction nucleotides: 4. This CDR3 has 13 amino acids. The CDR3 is CASSAGTEYGYTF. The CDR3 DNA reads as TGCGCCAGCAGTGCCGGGACAGAATATGGCTACACCTTC.